This entry concerns a single T cell receptor (beta chain). No antigen is known for it. V dropped 5 bases and J dropped 4; count of bases not matched to a gene: 16. Germline CDR1 SGHTA, CDR2 FQGNSA. This CDR3 region has 18 residues. The sample originates from a study of T cells in localized non-small cell lung cancer. Whole-study results and caveats: Patients showing higher blood T cell density tended to see longer overall survival. Heterogeneity cannot be ruled out, as sequencing used one tumor region only. Of the top 100 tumor clones, median around 50 were in adjacent lung, about 30 among its top 100.

Some clones are missing from TCRdb's copy, which holds only in-frame ones; the method was immunoSEQ multiplex PCR. The sample includes some 85,000 clones, roughly 80% of them seen just once. The chain has TRBV7-2 and TRBJ2-1; the match to TRBD2 covers 8 bases. This sequence was found in a man aged 35 to 69 with stage II squamous cell lung carcinoma. The source material was PBMCs, sampled before any cancer treatment. Here the CDR3 reads CASSLFAHRLASYNEQFF. CDR3 in DNA: TGTGCCAGCAGCCTCTTTGCCCATAGACTAGCGTCTTACAATGAGCAGTTCTTC.